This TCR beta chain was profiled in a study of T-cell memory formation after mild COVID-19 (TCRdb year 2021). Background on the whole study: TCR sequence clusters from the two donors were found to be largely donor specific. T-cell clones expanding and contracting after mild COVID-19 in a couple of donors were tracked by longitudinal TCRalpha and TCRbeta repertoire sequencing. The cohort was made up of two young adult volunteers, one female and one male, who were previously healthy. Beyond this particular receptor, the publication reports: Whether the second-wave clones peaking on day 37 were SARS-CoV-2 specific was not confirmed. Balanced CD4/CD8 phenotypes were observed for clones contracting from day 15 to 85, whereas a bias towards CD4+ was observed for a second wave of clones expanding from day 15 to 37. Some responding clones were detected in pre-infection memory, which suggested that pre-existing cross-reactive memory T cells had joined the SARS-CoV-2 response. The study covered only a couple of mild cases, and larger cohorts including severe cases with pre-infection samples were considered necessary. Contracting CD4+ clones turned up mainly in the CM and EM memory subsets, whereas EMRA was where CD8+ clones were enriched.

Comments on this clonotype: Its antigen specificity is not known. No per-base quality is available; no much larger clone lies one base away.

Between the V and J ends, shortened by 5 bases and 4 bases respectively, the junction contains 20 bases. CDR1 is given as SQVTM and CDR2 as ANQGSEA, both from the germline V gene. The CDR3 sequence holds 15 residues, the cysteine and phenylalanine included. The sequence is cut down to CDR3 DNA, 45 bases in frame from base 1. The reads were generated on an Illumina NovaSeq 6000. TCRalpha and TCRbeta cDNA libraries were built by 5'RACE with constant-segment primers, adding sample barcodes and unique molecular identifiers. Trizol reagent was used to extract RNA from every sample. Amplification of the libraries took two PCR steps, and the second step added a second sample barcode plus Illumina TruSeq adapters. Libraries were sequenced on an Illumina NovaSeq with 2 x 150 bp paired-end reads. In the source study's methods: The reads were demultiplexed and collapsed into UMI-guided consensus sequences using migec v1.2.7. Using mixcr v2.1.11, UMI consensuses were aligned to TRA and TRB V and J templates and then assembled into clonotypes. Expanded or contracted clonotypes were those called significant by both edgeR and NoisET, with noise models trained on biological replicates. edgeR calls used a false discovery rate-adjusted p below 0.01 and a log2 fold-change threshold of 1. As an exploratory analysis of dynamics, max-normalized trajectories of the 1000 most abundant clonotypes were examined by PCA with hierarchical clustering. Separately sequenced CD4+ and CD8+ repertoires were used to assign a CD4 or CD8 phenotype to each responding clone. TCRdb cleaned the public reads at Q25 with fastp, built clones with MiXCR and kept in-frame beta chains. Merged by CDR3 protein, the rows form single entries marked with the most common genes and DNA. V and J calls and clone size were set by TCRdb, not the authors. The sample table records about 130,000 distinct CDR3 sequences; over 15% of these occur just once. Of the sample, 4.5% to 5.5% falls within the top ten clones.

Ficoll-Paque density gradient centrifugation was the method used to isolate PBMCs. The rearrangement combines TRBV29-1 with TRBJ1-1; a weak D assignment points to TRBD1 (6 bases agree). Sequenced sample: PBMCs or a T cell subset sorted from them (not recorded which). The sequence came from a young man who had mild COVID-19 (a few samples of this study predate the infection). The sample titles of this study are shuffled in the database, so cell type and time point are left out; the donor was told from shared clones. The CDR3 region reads CSVTSGGAEVTEAFF. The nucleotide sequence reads TGCAGCGTTACATCGGGGGGGGCTGAGGTCACTGAAGCTTTCTTT.